This entry lists 7 T cell receptor beta chains sequenced from one sample in a study of CD8+ T cells in alopecia areata. Described treatment: oral pan-JAK inhibitor, 5-10 mg twice daily. It was cDNA, reverse transcribed from extracted RNA, that served as the sequencing template. Profiling relied on immunoSEQ multiplex PCR, and the TCRdb table lists in-frame clones only, not all of them. The sample records about 190,000 clones, about 60% being singletons. The input for sequencing was CD8+ T cells sorted from blood, taken at week 24, from a patient treated with tofacitinib. Receptors were obtained from a human donor with alopecia areata.

The chain joins TRBV7-9 to TRBJ2-1; D possibly corresponds to TRBD2 (6 bases). CDR3 size: 16 residues. Trimming cost V 5 bases and J 5 bases, with 19 bases left between them. CDR1 is SEHNR, CDR2 FQNEAQ, per germline (reference sequence). The CDR3 protein is CASSPRGGGRNNEQFF. CDR3 coding DNA: TGTGCCAGCAGCCCACGGGGAGGCGGTCGTAACAATGAGCAGTTCTTC.

The gene calls are TRBV29-1 and TRBJ1-1; D uncertain. Germline V gene sequence: CDR1 SQVTM, CDR2 ANQGSEA. This CDR3 comprises 12 residues. Trimming shortened V by 4 bases and J by 1 base, and 7 bases separated the two germline ends. CDR3 protein: CSVGVPNTEAFF. DNA for the CDR3: TGCAGCGTTGGGGTCCCGAACACTGAAGCTTTCTTT.

DNA for the CDR3: TGTGCCAGTCGTTTGGGCGGGGGGGCCGGAGCCAAAAACATTCAGTACTTC. It encodes CASRLGGGAGAKNIQYF. This chain connects TRBV27 to TRBJ2-4; 9 nucleotides line up with TRBD2. J gave up 0 bases and V 9 bases, and 12 bases lay outside the gene matches. This CDR3 is built from 17 residues. Germline V lookup: CDR1 MNHEY, CDR2 SMNVEV (reference sequence).

This rearrangement joins TRBV7-2 to TRBJ1-5; D gene ambiguous. From germline, CDR1 is SGHTA and CDR2 FQGNSA. This CDR3 has 15 residues. V dropped 1 base and J dropped 1 base, with 8 bases sitting between them. This CDR3 is CASSLEAWSNQPQHF. The DNA of the CDR3 is TGTGCCAGCAGCTTAGAGGCGTGGAGCAATCAGCCCCAGCATTTT.

This clone was detected only a few times. The chain is built from TRBV13 and TRBJ2-2, with D tentatively TRBD1 (6 bases). The CDR3 has 16 amino acids. V was shortened by 5 bases and J by 0 bases, with 13 bases between the two germline ends. Germline CDR1 and CDR2: PRHDT and FYEKMQ (reference sequence). The CDR3 reads CASSTLTGSNTGELFF. The DNA of the CDR3 is TGTGCCAGCAGCACCTTGACAGGATCGAACACCGGGGAGCTGTTTTTT.

The chain links TRBV6-5 to TRBJ1-2; TRBD1 agrees at 8 bases. CDR1 MNHEY and CDR2 SVGAGI come from the germline V gene. The V and J ends lost 7 bases and 8 bases, in that order; junction bases with no gene match: 12. This CDR3 comprises 14 residues. CDR3 sequence reads: CASTQPGQGRGYTF. The CDR3, as DNA: TGTGCCAGCACCCAACCAGGACAGGGCCGGGGCTACACCTTC.

Turning to this clone: The identical CDR3 is also encoded by other nucleotide sequences in the sample. J is TRBJ2-1 and V is TRBV27; weak D call: TRBD2 (5 bases). Trimming stripped 0 bases from V and 0 bases from J, with 6 bases between. Germline lookup yields CDR1 MNHEY and CDR2 SMNVEV (reference sequence). The CDR3 runs 15 residues. For the CDR3, the DNA is TGTGCCAGCAGTTTATCAGGGAGCTCCTACAATGAGCAGTTCTTC. Translation gives CASSLSGSSYNEQFF.